The sequence of this T cell receptor (beta chain) was determined in a study of shared clonotypes between healthy human individuals. This CDR3 contains 12 residues. The V end lost 7 bases, the J end lost 7 bases, and 8 bases lay between the germline ends. Germline V gives CDR1 LGHNT, CDR2 FRNRAP. The authors ran the assay at deep level. The assay was immunoSEQ multiplex PCR, and TCRdb's table has in-frame clones only and misses some. The sample consists of about 2 million clones, roughly 96% of them appearing once. Into CD45RA+ naive and CD45RA-negative memory subsets, the CD4+ cells were split. Sequencing input: naive CD4+ T cells sorted from blood. Described subset: CD45RA+ positively selected. The receptor was derived from a man between 18 and 35 years old in good health. The V call is TRBV12-5, the J call TRBJ1-6; no clear D. This CDR3 is CASEGSNSPLHF. DNA of the CDR3: TGTGCTAGTGAGGGTTCGAATTCACCCCTCCACTTT. The full variable domain, its missing parts supplied by reference TRBV12-5 and TRBJ1-6, is DARVTQTPRHKVTEMGQEVTMRCQPILGHNTVFWYRQTMMQGLELLAYFRNRAPLDDSGMPKDRFSAEMPDATLATLKIQPSEPRDSAVYFCASEGSNSPLHFGNGTRLTVT.